The source of this T cell receptor beta chain is a study of blood T cell repertoires in COVID-19. Overall study: Acute and convalescent COVID-19 samples came from the United States, Italy and Spain. T cells, B-cell-depleted T cells, or PBMCs provided the cDNA or gDNA that served as material.

Seattle cases were enrolled at active infection and followed longitudinally. The repertoire was sequenced with immunoSEQ multiplex PCR; TCRdb's copy has only in-frame clones and lacks some. The sample carries roughly 380,000 clones, roughly 90% recorded once. The length of the CDR3 is 18 residues. Germline V gives CDR1 SGHAT, CDR2 FQNNGV. V lost 5 bases and J lost 1, with 22 bases in between. The receptor was derived from a woman in her thirties or forties with COVID-19, enrolled during active disease. The material sequenced was peripheral blood. This rearrangement joins TRBV11-2 to TRBJ2-3, with a weak D call TRBD1 (7 bases). The CDR3 loop reads CASSLTGVAGPRTDTQYF. CDR3 DNA sequence: TGTGCCAGCAGCCTTACAGGGGTGGCGGGGCCTCGCACAGATACGCAGTATTTT.